This is a list of T cell receptor beta chains from one sample in a study of cytomegalovirus exposure and HLA in healthy donors. Only in-frame clones appear in the TCRdb table, and some are missing; sequencing was by immunoSEQ multiplex PCR. There are fewer than 200,000 clones in the sample; approximately 86% occur only once, and around 2% lies in the top ten. The sequencing sample was made of PBMCs. These receptors were taken from a woman aged 18-30 years in good health and CMV-seronegative. Both conserved end residues are part of each CDR3. The D gene is left open where the match is weak. Some rows have no size entry. The others give once, few or many, or a class for an expanded clone.

v_call	clone_size	d_call	j_call	cdr3_aa	cdr3_nt
TRBV18	.	.	TRBJ2-3	CASSRGDRQTDTQYF	TGTGCCAGCTCACGGGGGGACCGACAAACAGATACGCAGTATTTT
TRBV7-2	.	.	TRBJ2-1	CASSLYGHNRPISYNEQFF	TGTGCCAGCAGCTTATACGGACACAATAGACCTATCTCCTACAATGAGCAGTTCTTC
TRBV11-3	.	TRBD1	TRBJ2-1	CASSITGDEQFF	TGTGCCAGCAGCATCACAGGGGATGAGCAGTTCTTC
TRBV13	.	TRBD1	TRBJ1-2	CASSSTRDRVNYGYTF	TGTGCCAGCAGCTCCACCCGGGACAGGGTTAACTATGGCTACACCTTC
TRBV30	.	.	TRBJ1-2	CAWRDQGRGGYGYTF	TGTGCCTGGAGGGATCAGGGGAGAGGAGGCTATGGCTACACCTTC
TRBV29-1	.	TRBD2	TRBJ2-5	CSARLAGGETQYF	TGCAGCGCCAGACTAGCGGGGGGAGAGACCCAGTACTTC
TRBV6-1	few	TRBD1	TRBJ2-7	CASSWDRSAYEQYF	TGTGCCAGCAGCTGGGACAGGTCGGCCTACGAGCAGTACTTC
TRBV6-1	.	.	TRBJ1-1	CASMGGSSWAEAFF	TGTGCCAGCATGGGGGGGTCTTCGTGGGCTGAAGCTTTCTTT
TRBV6-1	.	TRBD1	TRBJ1-5	CAGAGQGTRQPQHF	TGTGCCGGTGCGGGACAGGGGACGCGACAGCCCCAGCATTTT
TRBV2	.	.	TRBJ1-1	CASIPTEIKAFF	TGTGCCAGCATCCCGACTGAAATTAAAGCTTTCTTT
TRBV6-1	.	.	TRBJ1-5	CASSEAPFRAQHF	TGTGCCAGCAGTGAAGCGCCATTTAGAGCCCAGCATTTT
TRBV18	.	.	TRBJ2-2	CASSPDRDTGELFF	TGTGCCAGCTCACCGGACAGAGACACCGGGGAGCTGTTTTTT
TRBV30	.	.	TRBJ1-2	CAWSVWPGAADGYTF	TGTGCCTGGAGTGTTTGGCCAGGGGCGGCGGATGGCTACACCTTC
TRBV27	once	TRBD1	TRBJ2-7	CASSTDRVSYEQYF	TGTGCCAGCAGCACCGACAGGGTTTCCTACGAGCAGTACTTC
TRBV18	.	.	TRBJ2-7	CASSPRDLTYEQYF	TGTGCCAGCTCACCTAGGGACTTAACCTACGAGCAGTACTTC
TRBV5-4	.	TRBD1	TRBJ2-1	CASSPGGAYNEQFF	TGTGCCAGCAGTCCAGGGGGCGCCTACAATGAGCAGTTCTTC
TRBV12-5	.	.	TRBJ2-2	CASAPRERATGELFF	TGTGCTAGTGCCCCTAGGGAGCGGGCCACCGGGGAGCTGTTTTTT
TRBV7-2	.	.	TRBJ2-7	CASSFRDGTYEQYF	TGTGCCAGCAGCTTTAGAGACGGGACCTACGAGCAGTACTTC
TRBV30	.	.	TRBJ1-5	CAWSTWGVQQPQHF	TGTGCCTGGAGTACCTGGGGGGTTCAACAGCCCCAGCATTTT
TRBV5-1	once	TRBD1	TRBJ2-5	CASRQGQGVETQYF	TGCGCCAGCAGACAGGGACAGGGGGTAGAGACCCAGTACTTC
TRBV12-5	.	.	TRBJ1-1	CASGPRQSNTEAFF	TGTGCTAGTGGCCCGCGACAGAGCAACACTGAAGCTTTCTTT
TRBV18	many	.	TRBJ1-1	CASSPDRQTEAFF	TGTGCCAGCTCACCCGACCGACAGACTGAAGCTTTCTTT
TRBV18	.	TRBD1	TRBJ2-3	CASSPATGGTDTQYF	TGTGCCAGCTCACCAGCGACAGGGGGCACAGATACGCAGTATTTT
TRBV5-1	once	TRBD2	TRBJ2-3	CASRRGEGLASVDTQYF	TGCGCCAGCAGGCGTGGGGAGGGACTAGCAAGTGTGGATACGCAGTATTTT
TRBV27	.	.	TRBJ1-1	CASSTGSGFTEAFF	TGTGCCAGCAGTACGGGATCCGGGTTCACTGAAGCTTTCTTT
TRBV14	few	TRBD1	TRBJ1-2	CASSPRQTGAPGF	TGTGCCAGCAGTCCTCGTCAGACAGGGGCCCCGGGATTC
TRBV19	.	.	TRBJ1-1	CASNNGGVRAMNTEAFF	TGTGCCAGTAACAATGGAGGGGTTCGGGCAATGAACACTGAAGCTTTCTTT
TRBV6-5	.	.	TRBJ2-3	CASSYKGLDTQYF	TGTGCCAGCAGTTATAAGGGGTTAGATACGCAGTATTTT